A selection of T cell receptor beta chains follows, all from one sample in a study of cytomegalovirus exposure and HLA in healthy donors. TCRdb keeps only in-frame clones here, not all; method: immunoSEQ multiplex PCR. The sample consists of some 91,000 clones, about 80% of them appearing once. Sequences were obtained from PBMCs. Every receptor here comes from a man between 40 and 49 years old in good health and CMV-seronegative. The CDR3 runs from the conserved cysteine through the conserved F or W. Each record gives: V gene, J gene, D gene, CDR3 protein, CDR3 DNA. The D gene is left open where the match is weak.

TRBV28	TRBJ2-2	-	CASTETARTGELFF	TGTGCCAGCACCGAGACAGCAAGGACCGGGGAGCTGTTTTTT
TRBV5-1	TRBJ2-5	TRBD2	CASSLVWASGDQETQYF	TGCGCCAGCAGCTTGGTCTGGGCTAGCGGAGACCAAGAGACCCAGTACTTC
TRBV14	TRBJ1-2	TRBD1	CASSRWTGGDYGYTF	TGTGCCAGCAGCCGCTGGACAGGGGGCGACTATGGCTACACCTTC
TRBV5-1	TRBJ2-1	-	CASSLVAGLDKFF	TGCGCCAGCAGCTTGGTGGCTGGCCTAGATAAGTTCTTC
TRBV14	TRBJ1-2	-	CASSLGAGYTF	TGTGCCAGCAGCCTGGGGGCTGGCTACACCTTC
TRBV4-1	TRBJ1-6	-	CASSQDPPAETAYNSPLHF	TGCGCCAGCAGCCAAGATCCCCCCGCCGAGACAGCATATAATTCACCCCTCCACTTT
TRBV2	TRBJ2-1	-	CASSERGTSSYNEQFF	TGTGCCAGCAGTGAACGCGGGACGAGCTCCTACAATGAGCAGTTCTTC
TRBV10-1	TRBJ2-7	TRBD2	CATLEDSGPSYEQYF	TGCGCCACTCTAGAGGATAGCGGGCCCTCCTACGAGCAGTACTTC
TRBV5-6	TRBJ1-5	-	CASSFAGSQPQHF	TGTGCCAGCAGCTTTGCAGGTAGTCAGCCCCAGCATTTT
TRBV18	TRBJ2-1	TRBD1	CASSQDRVSNEQFF	TGTGCCAGCTCACAGGACAGGGTGTCCAATGAGCAGTTCTTC
TRBV30	TRBJ2-7	TRBD2	CAWNFGTSGGWGYEQYF	TGTGCCTGGAACTTTGGGACTAGCGGGGGGTGGGGCTACGAGCAGTACTTC
TRBV5-4	TRBJ1-2	-	CASSLGGVGAHGYTF	TGTGCCAGCAGCTTGGGAGGGGTGGGGGCCCATGGCTACACCTTC
TRBV30	TRBJ2-7	-	CAWTAGGKSSYEQYF	TGTGCCTGGACCGCTGGGGGGAAAAGCTCCTACGAGCAGTACTTC
TRBV5-1	TRBJ2-3	-	CASRLGPSTDTQYF	TGCGCCAGCAGACTAGGCCCTAGCACAGATACGCAGTATTTT
TRBV5-1	TRBJ2-2	TRBD1	CASSSQGAPGELFF	TGCGCCAGCAGCTCACAGGGGGCCCCCGGGGAGCTGTTTTTT